The source of this T cell receptor (beta chain) is a study of cytomegalovirus exposure and HLA in healthy donors. Primers for the PCR totalled 60 Vbeta and 13 Jbeta. The repertoire was sequenced with immunoSEQ multiplex PCR; TCRdb's copy has only in-frame clones and lacks some. The sample gives more than 90,000 clones, roughly two thirds of which show up once; over 2% is in the top ten. The V gene's germline CDR1 is SGHNT and CDR2 YYREEE (reference sequence). J gave up 3 bases and V 0 bases, and 7 bases lay outside the gene matches. The CDR3 loop spans 16 amino acids. Study outcomes and limitations: TCR beta sequences reportedly predicted most subjects' HLA-A and HLA-B alleles accurately. TCR beta V- and J-gene trimming was later associated with a missense DCLRE1C variant. An analysis that came later showed most CMV-associated TCR beta chains appearing HLA-restricted.

This clone was picked up one time. What it binds is unknown. The rearrangement joins TRBV5-4 to TRBJ2-7; 9 nucleotides align to TRBD2. The sample comprised PBMCs. This TCR derives from a woman aged 30 to 39 in good health and CMV-seronegative. This chain's CDR3 is CASSLGQFSGGYEQYF. The CDR3, as DNA: TGTGCCAGCAGCTTGGGGCAATTTAGCGGGGGCTACGAGCAGTACTTC.